Listed below are T cell receptor beta chains from one sample, sequenced in a study of blood T cells in healthy people across ages. Each CDR3 protein is one row after TCRdb ran MiXCR on the 5' RACE reads. This table holds some 1.7 million distinct CDR3 sequences, about 28% found once. Input material: blood. The source of these receptors is a woman in her twenties or thirties in good health. The CDR3 runs from the conserved cysteine through the conserved F or W. The D gene is left open where the match is weak. Size tells how often a clone was seen (once, few, many) or the class of an expanded clone, and some rows leave it out.

D: -
V: TRBV12-3/TRBV12-4
J: TRBJ2-1
size: -
DNA: TGTGCCAGCAGTACTAGGGGAGTTGGGGCGAGTGAGCAGTTCTTC
CDR3: CASSTRGVGASEQFF

D: -
V: TRBV29-1
J: TRBJ2-3
size: -
DNA: TGCAGCGTAAGGGTGGGGAACCGCCCCGATACGCAGTATTTT
CDR3: CSVRVGNRPDTQYF

D: -
V: TRBV18
J: TRBJ2-7
size: -
DNA: TGTGCCAGCTCACCCTCGGGGGTGAGGGGGTCCTACGAGCAGTACTTC
CDR3: CASSPSGVRGSYEQYF

D: -
V: TRBV19
J: TRBJ2-3
size: many
DNA: TGTGCCAGTAGCCCCAGGGGGGCGGGAAGGGTATCGGATACGCAGTATTTT
CDR3: CASSPRGAGRVSDTQYF

D: -
V: TRBV7-2
J: TRBJ2-7
size: few
DNA: TGTGCCAGCAGCTTAGTGGCTCCGGGGCTACCCTACGAGCAGTACTTC
CDR3: CASSLVAPGLPYEQYF

D: TRBD1
V: TRBV12-3/TRBV12-4
J: TRBJ2-7
size: few
DNA: TGTGCCAGCAGTTTAGGGACAGGGGTAGGCGAGCAGTACTTC
CDR3: CASSLGTGVGEQYF

D: -
V: TRBV7-2
J: TRBJ1-2
size: many
DNA: TGTGCCAGCAGCTTAAGCAAGGATCTGTACGGCTACACCTTC
CDR3: CASSLSKDLYGYTF

D: -
V: TRBV7-3
J: TRBJ2-6
size: many
DNA: TGTGCCAGCAGCCGAAGGGGGGAGAGCCCCGGGGCCAACGTCCTGACTTTC
CDR3: CASSRRGESPGANVLTF

D: -
V: TRBV12-3/TRBV12-4
J: TRBJ2-7
size: -
DNA: TGTGCCAGCAGTTTACGCAGCGTGTTAAGCTCCTACGAGCAGTACTTC
CDR3: CASSLRSVLSSYEQYF

D: TRBD1
V: TRBV30
J: TRBJ2-7
size: once
DNA: TGTGCCTGGAGTGGGGAGCGACAGGGGCGCTACGAGCAGTACTTC
CDR3: CAWSGERQGRYEQYF

D: TRBD2
V: TRBV28
J: TRBJ2-7
size: few
DNA: TGTGCCAGCAGTTCCGGGACTAGCGGGGGGCCGACTTTTACCTACGAGCAGTACTTC
CDR3: CASSSGTSGGPTFTYEQYF

D: TRBD1
V: TRBV5-4
J: TRBJ2-5
size: -
DNA: TGTGCCAGCAGCTGGGACAGGGGGTTTGAGACCCAGTACTTC
CDR3: CASSWDRGFETQYF

D: TRBD2
V: TRBV7-9
J: TRBJ2-5
size: few
DNA: TGTGCCAGCAGCACCCAGAGGACTAGCGGGGGACTAGAGACCCAGTACTTC
CDR3: CASSTQRTSGGLETQYF

D: TRBD1
V: TRBV12-3/TRBV12-4
J: TRBJ1-6
size: -
DNA: TGTGCCAGCAGTCCCAGGACAGGGGGCGCGGGCACCCTCCACTTT
CDR3: CASSPRTGGAGTLHF

D: TRBD2
V: TRBV15
J: TRBJ2-1
size: once
DNA: TGTGCCACCAGCAGAGAGTCGACTAGCGAACATGAGCAGTTCTTC
CDR3: CATSRESTSEHEQFF

D: -
V: TRBV7-8
J: TRBJ2-1
size: many
DNA: TGTGCCAGCAGCTTCGGTCGGACGACCTACAATGAGCAGTTCTTC
CDR3: CASSFGRTTYNEQFF

D: -
V: TRBV28
J: TRBJ2-7
size: few
DNA: TGTGCCAGCAGGAAAACAGGGTACGAGCAGTACTTC
CDR3: CASRKTGYEQYF

D: -
V: TRBV11-1
J: TRBJ2-7
size: few
DNA: TGTGCCAGCAGCTTAGGGCTCAGCTACAATGAGCAGTACTTC
CDR3: CASSLGLSYNEQYF

D: TRBD2
V: TRBV4-3
J: TRBJ2-5
size: -
DNA: TGCGCCAGCAGCTTACGTTACAGGACTAGCGGGAGCCTGGACATCGAGACCCAGTACTTC
CDR3: CASSLRYRTSGSLDIETQYF

D: -
V: TRBV4-3
J: TRBJ1-6
size: few
DNA: TGCGCCAGCAGCCAAGATTTTAGTCGTTCACCCCTCCACTTT
CDR3: CASSQDFSRSPLHF

D: -
V: TRBV6-6
J: TRBJ1-1
size: few
DNA: TGTGCCAGCAATAAACCGCCGGAACGTGAAGCTTTCTTT
CDR3: CASNKPPEREAFF

D: -
V: TRBV9
J: TRBJ2-1
size: few
DNA: TGTGCCAGCAGCGTAGGGGACACCCCCTACAATGAGCAGTTCTTC
CDR3: CASSVGDTPYNEQFF

D: -
V: TRBV20-1
J: TRBJ2-5
size: many
DNA: TGCAGTGCTAGTTACACCGTCCAAGAGACCCAGTACTTC
CDR3: CSASYTVQETQYF

D: TRBD1
V: TRBV5-1
J: TRBJ2-7
size: -
DNA: TGCGCCAGCAGCTTGGCTCGGGACAGACTCTACGAGCAGTACTTC
CDR3: CASSLARDRLYEQYF

D: TRBD2
V: TRBV12-3/TRBV12-4
J: TRBJ2-5
size: many
DNA: TGTGCCAGCAGTTTGACTAGCGGGGGGGTGGAGACCCAGTACTTC
CDR3: CASSLTSGGVETQYF

D: -
V: TRBV7-9
J: TRBJ2-1
size: few
DNA: TGTGCCAGCAGCCCCGTTCCCCGTAACAATGAGCAGTTCTTC
CDR3: CASSPVPRNNEQFF

D: -
V: TRBV7-9
J: TRBJ1-2
size: few
DNA: TGTGCCAGCAGCCTCTTCGAGACCGCCGGGTACACCTTC
CDR3: CASSLFETAGYTF

D: -
V: TRBV29-1
J: TRBJ2-7
size: many
DNA: TGCAGCGCTTATAACGGAGGGACAGCTTCCTACGAGCAGTACTTC
CDR3: CSAYNGGTASYEQYF

D: -
V: TRBV29-1
J: TRBJ1-1
size: -
DNA: TGCAGCGTTGAAAGGCGACACGCGAACACTGAAGCTTTCTTT
CDR3: CSVERRHANTEAFF

D: -
V: TRBV2
J: TRBJ1-2
size: few
DNA: TGTGCCAGCACCTCAAGGGGCGGCGGCTACACCTTC
CDR3: CASTSRGGGYTF

D: -
V: TRBV7-9
J: TRBJ2-7
size: -
DNA: TGTGCCAGCAGCTTCCGATCGGGGGCCGTTGGCGAGCAGTACTTC
CDR3: CASSFRSGAVGEQYF

D: -
V: TRBV29-1
J: TRBJ1-1
size: -
DNA: TGCAGCGTTGAAGAGGGGTTTTCGGACACTGAAGCTTTCTTT
CDR3: CSVEEGFSDTEAFF

D: -
V: TRBV20-1
J: TRBJ2-5
size: many
DNA: TGCAGTGTTCAGACTGGACCAGAAACCCAGTACTTC
CDR3: CSVQTGPETQYF

D: -
V: TRBV28
J: TRBJ2-6
size: few
DNA: TGTGCCAGCAGTTCTAGTGCCCTTGCAGGGGCCAACGTCCTGACTTTC
CDR3: CASSSSALAGANVLTF

D: -
V: TRBV20-1
J: TRBJ1-6
size: few
DNA: TGCAGTGCTAGGACAGAACTTTATAATTCACCCCTCCACTTT
CDR3: CSARTELYNSPLHF

D: TRBD2
V: TRBV11-2
J: TRBJ2-7
size: -
DNA: TGTGCCAGCAGCCCCGGGAGCGGGGCCAAATCCTACGAGCAGTACTTC
CDR3: CASSPGSGAKSYEQYF

D: -
V: TRBV3-1
J: TRBJ2-5
size: -
DNA: TGTGCCAGCAGCCCGTTGGTAGCGGCCGGGGGGACCCAGTACTTC
CDR3: CASSPLVAAGGTQYF

D: TRBD1
V: TRBV6-5
J: TRBJ1-5
size: many
DNA: TGTGCCAGCAGTCCCGGGACAGGGGGCGTTCAGCCCCAGCATTTT
CDR3: CASSPGTGGVQPQHF

D: -
V: TRBV20-1
J: TRBJ2-5
size: many
DNA: TGCAGTGCGGTTAGACAACAAGAGACCCAGTACTTC
CDR3: CSAVRQQETQYF

D: TRBD2
V: TRBV20-1
J: TRBJ2-7
size: many
DNA: TGCAGTGCCCCCTTAGCGGGAGCCCCCGCCGAGCAGTACTTC
CDR3: CSAPLAGAPAEQYF

D: TRBD2
V: TRBV5-1
J: TRBJ2-7
size: -
DNA: TGCGCCAGCAGCTTAGGGCACAAGCGGGATGCCTACGAGCAGTACTTC
CDR3: CASSLGHKRDAYEQYF

D: -
V: TRBV7-9
J: TRBJ1-2
size: few
DNA: TGTGCCAGCACCAAACTCCAGGGGTCCTATGGCTACACCTTC
CDR3: CASTKLQGSYGYTF

D: -
V: TRBV7-9
J: TRBJ2-1
size: -
DNA: TGTGCCAGCAGTGCCCGACAGGAGGGTGAGCAGTTCTTC
CDR3: CASSARQEGEQFF

D: -
V: TRBV28
J: TRBJ2-3
size: once
DNA: TGTGCCAGCAGTGAAACGGGGGACCCCACAGATACGCAGTATTTT
CDR3: CASSETGDPTDTQYF

D: TRBD2
V: TRBV20-1
J: TRBJ2-1
size: few
DNA: TGCAGTGCTAGACTAGCGGGTGGAGGGGCTGAGCAGTTCTTC
CDR3: CSARLAGGGAEQFF

D: -
V: TRBV29-1
J: TRBJ1-2
size: -
DNA: TGCAGCGTTGTTGAGGCTAACTATGGCTACACCTTC
CDR3: CSVVEANYGYTF

D: TRBD1
V: TRBV10-3
J: TRBJ2-1
size: -
DNA: TGTGCCATCAGTGGAGGGGGACAGTCTACCCTGGGGGATGAGCAGTTCTTC
CDR3: CAISGGGQSTLGDEQFF

D: -
V: TRBV12-3/TRBV12-4
J: TRBJ2-3
size: -
DNA: TGTGCCAGCGGTGCGGCTAGCGTAGATACGCAGTATTTT
CDR3: CASGAASVDTQYF

D: TRBD2
V: TRBV5-5
J: TRBJ2-5
size: -
DNA: TGTGCCAGCAGCTTGCTAACTAGCGGGAGCCAAGAGACCCGGTACTTC
CDR3: CASSLLTSGSQETRYF

D: TRBD1
V: TRBV5-1
J: TRBJ2-7
size: -
DNA: TGCGCCAGCAGCGAGGGACAGGGGGTTAGGGAGCAGTACTTC
CDR3: CASSEGQGVREQYF

D: -
V: TRBV10-3
J: TRBJ2-7
size: -
DNA: TGTGCCATCAGCGACGTAGCTGAGCAGTACTTC
CDR3: CAISDVAEQYF

D: TRBD2
V: TRBV9
J: TRBJ2-7
size: -
DNA: TGTGCCAGCAGGACCCCGGGACTAGCTTCCTACGAGCAGTACTTC
CDR3: CASRTPGLASYEQYF

D: TRBD1
V: TRBV5-1
J: TRBJ1-5
size: -
DNA: TGCGCCAGCAGCCCCGGGACAGGGGTTGGTCGGCAGCCCCAGCATTTT
CDR3: CASSPGTGVGRQPQHF

D: -
V: TRBV12-3/TRBV12-4
J: TRBJ2-1
size: few
DNA: TGTGCCAGCACCATGGGGCTCGGGACTCCACGTGGGAATGAGCAGTTCTTC
CDR3: CASTMGLGTPRGNEQFF

D: -
V: TRBV5-1
J: TRBJ2-1
size: few
DNA: TGCGCCAGCAGCACGCCGCTCTCGGGAGAGCAGTTCTTC
CDR3: CASSTPLSGEQFF

D: -
V: TRBV19
J: TRBJ2-3
size: few
DNA: TGTGCCAGTAGGTCGAGGGGGGATACGCAGTATTTT
CDR3: CASRSRGDTQYF

D: TRBD2
V: TRBV12-3/TRBV12-4
J: TRBJ2-1
size: few
DNA: TGTGCCAGCTCTCAAAATAGCGGGAGAGGCGAGCAGTTCTTC
CDR3: CASSQNSGRGEQFF

D: TRBD2
V: TRBV6-1
J: TRBJ2-3
size: many
DNA: TGTGCCAGCAGTGAAGCTTTCGGGGGGGCAGATACGCAGTATTTT
CDR3: CASSEAFGGADTQYF